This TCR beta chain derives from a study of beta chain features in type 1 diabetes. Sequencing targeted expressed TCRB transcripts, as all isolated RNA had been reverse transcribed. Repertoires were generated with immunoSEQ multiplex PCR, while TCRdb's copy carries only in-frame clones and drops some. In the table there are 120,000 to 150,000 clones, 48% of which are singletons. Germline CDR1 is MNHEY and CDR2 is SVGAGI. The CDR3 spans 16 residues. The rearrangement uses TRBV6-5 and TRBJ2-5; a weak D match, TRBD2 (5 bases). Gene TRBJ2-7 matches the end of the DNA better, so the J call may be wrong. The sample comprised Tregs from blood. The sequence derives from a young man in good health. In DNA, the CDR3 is TGTGCCAGCAGTTACACCGGAGGCGCTGATCTCTACGAGCAGTACTTC. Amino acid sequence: CASSYTGGADLYEQYF.